Presented here are 18 T cell receptor beta chains from one specimen sequenced in a study of T-cell memory formation after mild COVID-19. Each CDR3 protein gets one entry after TCRdb re-called the 5' RACE reads with MiXCR. The profile shows roughly 110,000 distinct CDR3 sequences, approximately 21% of them singletons. The sequencing input was PBMCs or a T cell subset sorted from them (not recorded which). Source of these receptors: a man between 18 and 29 years old who had mild COVID-19 (a few samples of this study predate the infection). Cell type and time point are not known.

This clonotype was found many times. The chain is built from TRBV12-3 or TRBV12-4 and TRBJ1-5, with D tentatively TRBD1 (6 bases). The germline V and J ends were trimmed by 4 bases and 0 bases, with 7 bases remaining between them. The CDR3 contains 14 residues. CDR3 amino acids: CASSYRDSNQPQHF. The CDR3 DNA is TGTGCCAGCAGTTACAGGGATAGCAATCAGCCCCAGCATTTT.

The chain combines TRBV3-1 with TRBJ1-1; D is unresolved. The germline V and J ends were trimmed by 4 bases and 1 base, with 7 bases remaining between them. The CDR3 loop spans 13 amino acids. The V gene's germline CDR1 is LGHDT and CDR2 YNNKEL (reference sequence). CDR3 amino acids: CASSLPRNTEAFF. Written as DNA, the CDR3 is TGTGCCAGCAGCCTGCCTCGGAACACTGAAGCTTTCTTT.

The chain uses TRBV2 and TRBJ1-1; D call uncertain. This CDR3 has 16 residues. Between the trimmed V and J ends, which lost 4 bases and 1 base, there was a span of 16 bases. Germline V gives CDR1 SNHLY, CDR2 FYNNEI. Here the CDR3 DNA reads TGTGCCAGCAGTGGGTGGACGGGGTATGGGAACACTGAAGCTTTCTTT. Its protein is CASSGWTGYGNTEAFF.

The chain has TRBV6-5 and TRBJ1-2; maybe TRBD1 (5 bases). In germline, CDR1 is MNHEY, CDR2 SVGAGI. V lost 4 bases and J 3 bases, leaving 9 bases between the germline ends. The CDR3 is 13 residues long. CDR3 DNA: TGTGCCAGCAGTTGGCAGGGAGACTATGGCTACACCTTC. This sequence encodes CASSWQGDYGYTF.

This clonotype was found a few times. This chain links TRBV27 with TRBJ1-2, with no clear D. This CDR3 has 14 residues. The V end lost 3 bases, the J end lost 1 base, and 9 bases lay between the germline ends. Germline V gives CDR1 MNHEY, CDR2 SMNVEV (reference sequence). CDR3 in amino acids: CASSLSGINYGYTF. Written as DNA, the CDR3 is TGTGCCAGCAGTTTGTCGGGGATTAACTATGGCTACACCTTC.

This clonotype has just a few counts. The J gene is TRBJ2-3, the V gene TRBV7-6; the match to TRBD2 covers 9 bases. CDR1 and CDR2 (germline): SGHVS, FNYEAQ. The CDR3 is 15 residues long. With V trimmed by 5 bases and J by 2 bases, 5 bases remained unmatched. The CDR3 DNA reads as TGTGCCAGCAGCCCGGGACTAGCAGCCACAGATACGCAGTATTTT. This encodes CASSPGLAATDTQYF.

The genes are TRBV6-1 and TRBJ1-1, with unresolved D. Germline CDR1 MNHNS, CDR2 SASEGT. Trimming took 1 base from V and 0 from J, leaving 9 bases between them. The CDR3 extends over 15 amino acids. CDR3 sequence (DNA): TGTGCCAGCAGTGAAGTCGGATACATGAACACTGAAGCTTTCTTT. Amino acid sequence: CASSEVGYMNTEAFF.

This clonotype appeared a few times. The rearrangement uses TRBV6-1 and TRBJ2-5, with 7 bases that match TRBD2. CDR3 length equals 16 residues. Germline V lookup: CDR1 MNHNS, CDR2 SASEGT. J gave up 2 bases and V 2 bases, and 8 bases lay outside the gene matches. CDR3 protein: CASSEPLPSGQETQYF. CDR3 DNA sequence: TGTGCCAGCAGTGAACCCTTGCCTAGCGGACAAGAGACCCAGTACTTC.

This clonotype occurred many times. V gene TRBV5-5 combines with J gene TRBJ1-2; 7 bases are shared with TRBD1. The CDR3 loop spans 15 amino acids. Germline V gene data show CDR1 as SGHKS and CDR2 as YYEKEE (reference sequence). V shed 0 bases, J shed 6 bases, and the junction held 8 bases outside the gene matches. CDR3 sequence: CASSLEEGAPHGYTF. DNA of the CDR3: TGTGCCAGCAGCTTGGAGGAGGGGGCCCCCCATGGCTACACCTTC.

The V call is TRBV3-1, the J call TRBJ2-6; 8 nucleotides agree with TRBD2. CDR3 size: 22 residues. Looked up from germline, CDR1 is LGHDT and CDR2 is YNNKEL (reference sequence). Trimming took 1 base from V and 0 from J; bases not matched to a gene: 17. CDR3 nucleotides: TGTGCCAGCAGCCAAGTTTCTGCGGGGGGAAGTTATTCGATCTCTGGGGCCAACGTCCTGACTTTC. Translation: CASSQVSAGGSYSISGANVLTF.

This clonotype came up once. V and J are TRBV7-2 and TRBJ2-2, with D unclear. The V gene lost 5 bases and the J gene lost 2 bases, with 6 bases spanning the gap. Germline CDR1 and CDR2: SGHTA and FQGNSA. The CDR3 totals 13 residues. CDR3 nucleotide sequence: TGTGCCAGCAGCGACATTAACACCGGGGAGCTGTTTTTT. Its protein is CASSDINTGELFF.

The genes are TRBV28 and TRBJ1-1, with a weak D call TRBD1 (5 bases). The germline V gene has CDR1 MDHEN and CDR2 SYDVKM. V lost 1 base to trimming and J lost 2 bases, with 11 bases between them. CDR3 size: 15 residues. The CDR3 reads CASSLYSDRNTEAFF. The CDR3 DNA is TGTGCCAGCAGTTTATATTCAGACAGAAACACTGAAGCTTTCTTT.

This clonotype was detected only a few times. The gene calls are TRBV20-1 and TRBJ2-3, with TRBD2 matching 8 bases. The CDR3 has 12 residues. CDR1 and CDR2 from the germline V gene are DFQATT and SNEGSKA (reference sequence). V trimming: 6 bases; J trimming: 5 bases; junction bases outside the gene matches: 4. The CDR3 region is CSASAGGDTQYF. DNA of the CDR3: TGCAGTGCAAGCGCGGGGGGAGATACGCAGTATTTT.

This clonotype occurred a few times. This chain links TRBV20-1 with TRBJ1-1; TRBD1 matches at 9 bases. The CDR3 runs 14 residues. Germline assignment: CDR1 DFQATT and CDR2 SNEGSKA (reference sequence). The V gene end was trimmed by 6 bases and the J gene end by 5 bases; junction bases not matched to a gene: 10. The CDR3 DNA follows: TGCAGTGCCACCGGGACAGGGATCGGTACTGAAGCTTTCTTT. It yields the protein CSATGTGIGTEAFF.

This clonotype was observed a handful of times. J is TRBJ1-3 and V is TRBV7-9; D is unclear. With 1 base removed from V and 4 bases from J, the gap between germline ends came to 5 bases. The CDR3 loop spans 13 amino acids. Germline lookup yields CDR1 SEHNR and CDR2 FQNEAQ (reference sequence). CDR3 in DNA: TGTGCCAGCAGCTTAGGCCAAGGAAACACCATATATTTT. It specifies CASSLGQGNTIYF.

This clonotype was observed a handful of times. The V gene is TRBV7-9, the J gene TRBJ2-7, with 10 bases that match TRBD2. Germline loops: CDR1 SEHNR, CDR2 FQNEAQ (reference sequence). With 3 bases clipped from V and 4 bases from J, the junction kept 9 bases outside the gene matches. CDR3 length: 16 amino acids. CDR3 region: CASSFGTSGELYEQYF. CDR3 DNA sequence: TGTGCCAGCAGCTTCGGAACTAGCGGGGAATTATACGAGCAGTACTTC.

The rearrangement joins TRBV30 to TRBJ1-1, with unresolved D. The CDR3 contains 15 residues. CDR1 is GTSNPN and CDR2 is SVGIG in the germline V gene (reference sequence). Deletions cut 4 bases from V and 1 base from J, with 16 bases between. The CDR3 DNA reads as TGTGCCTGGACCCCCCTCGGAGCTACGAACACTGAAGCTTTCTTT. It yields the protein CAWTPLGATNTEAFF.

J is TRBJ1-6 and V is TRBV7-2, with D perhaps TRBD1 (5 bases). Germline V gene lookup returns CDR1 SGHTA and CDR2 FQGNSA. The CDR3 covers 14 residues. V lost 5 bases, J lost 4 bases, and 9 bases lay in between. CDR3 bases: TGTGCCAGCAGCCCCGACAGATATAATTCACCCCTCCACTTT. Protein product: CASSPDRYNSPLHF.